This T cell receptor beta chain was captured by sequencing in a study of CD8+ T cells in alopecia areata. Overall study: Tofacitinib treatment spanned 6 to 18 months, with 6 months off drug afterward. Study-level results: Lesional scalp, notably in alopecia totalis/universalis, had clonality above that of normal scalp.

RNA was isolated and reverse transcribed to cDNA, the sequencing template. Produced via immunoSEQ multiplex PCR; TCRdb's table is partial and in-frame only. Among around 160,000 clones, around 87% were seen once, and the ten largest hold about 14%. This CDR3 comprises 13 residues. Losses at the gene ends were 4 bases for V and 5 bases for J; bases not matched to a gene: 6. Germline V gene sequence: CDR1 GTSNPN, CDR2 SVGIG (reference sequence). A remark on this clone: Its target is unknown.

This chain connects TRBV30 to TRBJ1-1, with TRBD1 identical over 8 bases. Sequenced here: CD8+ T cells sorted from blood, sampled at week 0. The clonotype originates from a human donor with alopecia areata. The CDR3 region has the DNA TGTGCCTGGACCAGGGGGCGGGATACTGAAGCTTTCTTT. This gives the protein CAWTRGRDTEAFF.